This T cell receptor beta chain was captured in a study of Ad26.COV2.S vaccination and SARS-CoV-2 variants (dated by TCRdb to about 2021). For the study in its entirety: The specificity and breadth of SARS-CoV-2-reactive T cell receptors after Ad26.COV2.S vaccination were assessed by TCRbeta repertoire sequencing. The TCR-sequenced set comprised about 32 samples: around 20 Ad26.COV2.S vaccine recipients, 5 placebo recipients and 8 SARS-CoV-2 convalescent individuals. Study-wide findings and limitations: The authors noted that total T cell responses may have been underestimated by the TCR breadth and depth analyses. Higher spike-specific TCR breadth was observed in Ad26.COV2.S recipients than in placebo recipients (P = 0.0014). Comparable non-spike TCR breadth was observed between vaccine and placebo recipients, consistent with only spike being contained in the vaccine. Substantial breadth of spike-specific CD8+ and CD4+ T cell responses was reported after vaccination.

The intended sense of this specimen's time point label: individuals recovered from natural SARS-CoV-2 infection. TCRbeta CDR3 regions were sequenced with the immunoSEQ Assay. After extraction, genomic DNA underwent amplification by bias-controlled multiplex PCR, followed by high-throughput sequencing. In the authors' own workflow: To quantify the absolute abundance of every unique TCRbeta CDR3 region, sequences were collapsed and filtered. T cell fraction was estimated by normalization of TCRbeta template counts to usable DNA, with usable DNA being measured through amplification of reference genes present in all nucleated cells. Repertoire TCRs were annotated as SARS-CoV-2-specific by exact matching of V gene, CDR3 amino acid sequence and J gene to a known reactive TCR set. MIRA supplied the reference SARS-CoV-2 TCR set, which was filtered for enrichment in COVID-19-positive ImmuneCODE repertoires so that public or cross-reactive TCRs were removed. Based on the MIRA antigens, annotated TCRs were further analysed at the level of specific ORF or position within ORF. Depth was the summed frequency of annotated unique rearrangements, while breadth was defined as annotated unique rearrangements over total unique productive rearrangements. Group comparisons of TCR breadth used two-sided Wilcoxon rank-sum tests. In its TCRdb copy, this immuneACCESS table keeps in-frame sequences only and misses some clones. Where compared with another copy, unresolved V genes explain less than half of these, and the others have no known cause. For V, J and clone size, that table is used; D and trimming come from the DNA. The sample data list under 150,000 clones, and 80% to 90% of these were observed just once. The ten largest clones represent 5% of the sample.

The CDR3, from cysteine to phenylalanine, totals 16 residues. The entry retains the CDR3 DNA only, 48 bases that are in frame from base 1. V is reduced by 4 bases and J by 2 bases, leaving a spacing of 15 bases between them. Via the germline V gene, CDR1 is MNHEY and CDR2 SVGAGI. With regard to this clone: Its antigen is currently not known. Base qualities are not recorded, but no much larger clone differs from it by a single base.

The sample was peripheral blood, taken after recovery from COVID-19. This sequence originates from a human donor who had recovered from COVID-19. The chain joins TRBV6-5 to TRBJ1-5, and possibly TRBD1, on 5 matching bases. The DNA is as follows: TGTGCCAGCAGTTTCGTCGGGGGAAACGGCAATCAGCCCCAGCATTTT. This encodes CASSFVGGNGNQPQHF.